The 19 T cell receptor beta chains presented below share a single source sample, sequenced in a study of response to subunit inactivated influenza vaccine. TCRdb recomputed calls from the RT-PCR reads with MiXCR, one row per CDR3 protein. The sample lists approximately 530,000 distinct CDR3 sequences, under 9% occurring once. The sample consisted of PBMCs from blood, taken around 2 years after vaccination. The receptors come from a man between 50 and 69 years old who received an inactivated influenza vaccine.

The DNA for the CDR3 is TGCAGTGCTGAGAGGGGTCTAGCGGGGAACAATGAGCAGTTCTTC. It yields the protein CSAERGLAGNNEQFF. This chain uses TRBV20-1 with TRBJ2-1, with TRBD2 identical over 9 bases. With V trimmed by 5 bases and J by 5 bases, 10 bases remained unmatched. The germline V gene has CDR1 DFQATT and CDR2 SNEGSKA (reference sequence). CDR3 length equals 15 residues.

This clonotype has more than one count but fewer than ten. The chain joins TRBV4-3 to TRBJ1-2, with D perhaps TRBD1 (5 bases). This CDR3 is 15 amino acids long. Germline CDR1 LGHNA, CDR2 YSLEER. The ends were cut back, 0 bases at V and 4 bases at J, with 12 bases in the middle. CDR3 amino acids: CASSQDLKGPYGYTF. DNA of the CDR3: TGCGCCAGCAGCCAAGATCTCAAGGGACCCTATGGCTACACCTTC.

This clonotype appeared many times. The V call is TRBV5-1, the J call TRBJ2-7; D perhaps matches TRBD1 (5 bases). The CDR3 extends over 16 amino acids. Trimming removed 0 bases at V and 0 bases at J, with 13 bases between. Germline CDR1 and CDR2: SGHRS and YFSETQ. In nucleotides, the CDR3 is TGCGCCAGCAGCTTGGCCCTGGAACAGGACTCCTACGAGCAGTACTTC. This sequence encodes CASSLALEQDSYEQYF.

This chain connects TRBV7-2 to TRBJ1-5, with 7 bases aligning to TRBD1. The length of the CDR3 is 16 residues. The V gene end was trimmed by 1 base and the J gene end by 2 bases; junction bases not matched to a gene: 5. CDR1 and CDR2 from the germline V gene are SGHTA and FQGNSA. CDR3 region: CASSLGRGRGNQPQHF. DNA for the CDR3: TGTGCCAGCAGCTTAGGCAGGGGGAGGGGCAATCAGCCCCAGCATTTT.

This sequence joins TRBV12-3 or TRBV12-4 and TRBJ2-5; D unclear. Deletions cut 3 bases from V and 2 bases from J, with 7 bases between. CDR3 length equals 13 residues. The CDR3 region is CASSFNIQETQYF. The CDR3, as DNA: TGTGCCAGCAGTTTTAACATACAAGAGACCCAGTACTTC.

This clonotype was detected many times. The CDR3 DNA is TGCGCCAGCAGCCAAGGGGGTCCGGGAGTGGTCCCCTACGAGCAGTACTTC. Protein sequence: CASSQGGPGVVPYEQYF. This rearrangement joins TRBV4-3 to TRBJ2-7; possible D gene TRBD2, 6 bases. CDR1 and CDR2 (germline): LGHNA, YSLEER. Trimming took 1 base from V and 2 from J, leaving 18 bases between them. The CDR3 has 17 residues.

This clonotype was seen a few times. The genes are TRBV4-3 and TRBJ1-4, with TRBD1 matching over 7 bases. V shed 4 bases, J shed 5 bases, and the junction held 4 bases outside the gene matches. Per germline, CDR1 LGHNA and CDR2 YSLEER. The CDR3 spans 14 residues. The CDR3 is CASSPGGINEKLFF. In DNA form, the CDR3 reads TGCGCCAGCAGCCCAGGGGGGATAAATGAAAAACTGTTTTTT.

This clonotype turned up a few times. The chain joins TRBV19 to TRBJ2-1; 8 nucleotides line up with TRBD2. The CDR3 covers 13 residues. After removal of 8 bases from V and 9 bases from J, the junction contained 9 bases not matched to a gene. Germline V gene data show CDR1 as LNHDA and CDR2 as SQIVND (reference sequence). The CDR3 DNA reads TGTGCCAGTGACTACGGGGGGGCCGCTGAGCAGTTCTTC. This translates into CASDYGGAAEQFF.

V is TRBV29-1 and J is TRBJ1-1, with 9 bases fitting TRBD1. This CDR3 has 11 residues. Looked up from germline, CDR1 is SQVTM and CDR2 is ANQGSEA. The trim removed 7 bases at V and 10 bases at J, leaving 7 bases unmatched. The CDR3 loop is CSARRQGGAFF. The CDR3, as DNA: TGCAGCGCCCGTAGACAGGGGGGAGCTTTCTTT.

This clonotype was seen a handful of times. The chain is built from TRBV5-1 and TRBJ2-3; 7 positions match TRBD1. V was clipped by 7 bases and J by 1 base; unmatched bases: 6. The CDR3 is 14 amino acids. CDR1 is SGHRS and CDR2 is YFSETQ in the germline V gene. CDR3 region: CASRTGQRTDTQYF. The CDR3 DNA reads TGCGCCAGCCGCACGGGACAGCGCACAGATACGCAGTATTTT.

V and J are TRBV29-1 and TRBJ2-3; TRBD2 matches at 7 bases. CDR3 size: 15 residues. Trimming removed 6 bases from V and 3 bases from J; junction bases left unmatched: 12. The germline V gene has CDR1 SQVTM and CDR2 ANQGSEA. CDR3 sequence: CSVGSTAGRTDTQYF. The CDR3 DNA reads as TGCAGCGTGGGATCGACAGCGGGACGAACAGATACGCAGTATTTT.

This clonotype has more than one count but fewer than ten. V and J are TRBV25-1 and TRBJ2-7, with D maybe TRBD1 (5 bases). Germline V gene lookup returns CDR1 MGHDK and CDR2 SYGVNS. The CDR3 sequence is 14 residues long. The ends were cut back, 5 bases at V and 0 bases at J, with 11 bases in the middle. This CDR3 reads CASSSQGLSYEQYF. In DNA, the CDR3 is TGTGCCAGCAGTTCGCAGGGCCTCTCCTACGAGCAGTACTTC.

The sample holds a few counts of this clonotype. The rearrangement joins TRBV14 to TRBJ2-1; maybe TRBD2 (6 bases). The V end lost 7 bases, the J end lost 9 bases, and 22 bases lay between the germline ends. The germline CDR1 and CDR2 sequences are SGHDN and FVKESK. The CDR3 runs 15 residues. DNA for the CDR3: TGTGCCAGCAACGCCCGGGACTTCACCGACGGTGAGCAGTTCTTC. It yields the protein CASNARDFTDGEQFF.

The chain uses TRBV7-2 and TRBJ2-2; D possibly corresponds to TRBD2 (6 bases). The CDR3 runs 15 residues. Germline CDR1 reads SGHTA; CDR2 reads FQGNSA. Trimming shortened V by 5 bases and J by 4 bases, and 14 bases separated the two germline ends. CDR3 region: CASSLGGIGTGELFF. Written as DNA, the CDR3 is TGTGCCAGCAGCCTCGGGGGAATCGGCACCGGGGAGCTGTTTTTT.

Many counts were recorded for this clonotype. The chain is built from TRBV29-1 and TRBJ1-3, with D tentatively TRBD1 (5 bases). The CDR3 has 9 residues. Trimming took 2 bases from V and 16 from J, leaving 9 bases between them. The germline gives CDR1 SQVTM, CDR2 ANQGSEA. The CDR3: CSVEWDFYF. In DNA, the CDR3 is TGCAGCGTTGAATGGGACTTCTATTTT.

Many counts were recorded for this clonotype. The rearrangement joins TRBV6-2 or TRBV6-3 to TRBJ2-1; 11 bases are a match to TRBD2. CDR1 MNHEY and CDR2 SVGEGT come from the germline V gene. J lost 5 bases, V lost 4 bases, and 7 bases had no gene match. The CDR3 has 16 amino acids. CDR3 region: CASSFPRLAGNNEQFF. The CDR3 coding sequence is TGTGCCAGCAGTTTCCCCCGACTAGCGGGGAACAATGAGCAGTTCTTC.

The chain employs TRBV7-9 and TRBJ2-7, with 8 nucleotides matching TRBD1. Per germline, CDR1 SEHNR and CDR2 FQNEAQ (reference sequence). CDR3 length: 14 amino acids. The ends lost 5 bases at V and 3 bases at J; junction bases unmatched: 6. The CDR3 loop reads CASSHGQGIYEQYF. CDR3 coding DNA: TGTGCCAGCAGCCACGGACAGGGTATCTACGAGCAGTACTTC.

The V call is TRBV5-4, the J call TRBJ2-5, with D unclear. The CDR3 contains 16 residues. V shed 0 bases and J shed 2 bases, with 14 bases lying between them. Per the germline V gene, CDR1 is SGHNT and CDR2 is YYREEE (reference sequence). The CDR3 DNA reads as TGTGCCAGCAGCTTGGGAGTCCTAAAACCTCAAGAGACCCAGTACTTC. Its translation: CASSLGVLKPQETQYF.

This clonotype was recorded a few times. This rearrangement joins TRBV11-1 to TRBJ2-5, with D possibly TRBD2 on 5 matching bases. V was pared by 4 bases and J by 5 bases, with 14 bases between. Germline lookup yields CDR1 SGHAT and CDR2 FQDESV (reference sequence). The CDR3 runs to 14 residues. CDR3 amino acids: CASSSTGRRETQYF. CDR3 sequence (DNA): TGTGCCAGCAGCTCCACGGGAAGGCGGGAGACCCAGTACTTC.